The rows below give T cell receptor beta chains drawn from one sample of a study of cytotoxic CD8 clonotypes in ibrutinib-treated CLL. Only in-frame clones appear in the TCRdb table, and some are missing; sequencing was by immunoSEQ multiplex PCR. The profile shows about 120,000 clones, around 85% of them singletons. Sequences were derived from PBMCs, sampled after 24 months of ibrutinib treatment. All receptors come from a human donor with chronic lymphocytic leukemia. CDR3s include the opening cysteine and the closing phenylalanine or tryptophan. The order of the fields is J gene, D gene, V gene, clone size, CDR3 protein, CDR3 DNA. A D gene is named only where the DNA matches it firmly. The size field is filled for only some rows; it gives once, few, many or a size class.

J gene: TRBJ1-2; D gene: NA; V gene: TRBV28; clone size: NA; CDR3 protein: CASSLGVEGFSYTF; CDR3 DNA: TGTGCCAGCAGTTTAGGAGTGGAAGGGTTTAGCTACACCTTC
J gene: TRBJ2-6; D gene: NA; V gene: TRBV7-2; clone size: NA; CDR3 protein: CASSLASLSGANVLTF; CDR3 DNA: TGTGCCAGCAGCTTAGCGAGCCTCTCTGGGGCCAACGTCCTGACTTTC
J gene: TRBJ1-5; D gene: NA; V gene: TRBV5-6; clone size: NA; CDR3 protein: CASSLGRGDQPQHF; CDR3 DNA: TGTGCCAGCAGCTTGGGTCGGGGGGATCAGCCCCAGCATTTT
J gene: TRBJ2-3; D gene: NA; V gene: TRBV4-1; clone size: NA; CDR3 protein: CASSQGLWVSSTDTQYF; CDR3 DNA: TGCGCCAGCAGCCAAGGGTTATGGGTGTCTAGCACAGATACGCAGTATTTT
J gene: TRBJ2-3; D gene: TRBD1; V gene: TRBV5-6; clone size: NA; CDR3 protein: CASSLLQGMDTQYF; CDR3 DNA: TGTGCCAGCAGCTTGCTACAGGGGATGGATACGCAGTATTTT
J gene: TRBJ2-2; D gene: NA; V gene: TRBV27; clone size: NA; CDR3 protein: CASSFGSLDGELFF; CDR3 DNA: TGTGCCAGCAGTTTTGGGAGTTTAGACGGGGAGCTGTTTTTT
J gene: TRBJ2-2; D gene: TRBD2; V gene: TRBV11-2; clone size: once; CDR3 protein: CASSSGTSGIATGELFF; CDR3 DNA: TGTGCCAGCAGCTCGGGGACTAGCGGGATAGCAACCGGGGAGCTGTTTTTT
J gene: TRBJ2-6; D gene: NA; V gene: TRBV4-3; clone size: NA; CDR3 protein: CASSSKRGANVLTF; CDR3 DNA: TGCGCCAGCAGCTCAAAACGTGGGGCCAACGTCCTGACTTTC
J gene: TRBJ2-1; D gene: TRBD2; V gene: TRBV28; clone size: NA; CDR3 protein: CAIDLGLDGDYYNEQFF; CDR3 DNA: TGTGCCATCGACCTCGGTTTAGACGGGGACTATTACAATGAGCAGTTCTTC
J gene: TRBJ1-1; D gene: NA; V gene: TRBV29-1; clone size: NA; CDR3 protein: CSVMGRPGGEAFF; CDR3 DNA: TGCAGCGTCATGGGACGACCCGGCGGTGAAGCTTTCTTT
J gene: TRBJ2-3; D gene: NA; V gene: TRBV30; clone size: NA; CDR3 protein: CAWNGGTDTQYF; CDR3 DNA: TGTGCCTGGAATGGGGGCACAGATACGCAGTATTTT
J gene: TRBJ2-7; D gene: NA; V gene: TRBV28; clone size: NA; CDR3 protein: CASSPAQGKYEQYF; CDR3 DNA: TGTGCCAGCAGTCCCGCCCAGGGGAAATACGAGCAGTACTTC
J gene: TRBJ1-4; D gene: NA; V gene: TRBV2; clone size: NA; CDR3 protein: CASSEEYSKGYKLFF; CDR3 DNA: TGTGCCAGCAGTGAAGAATATTCAAAAGGGTACAAACTGTTTTTT
J gene: TRBJ1-5; D gene: NA; V gene: TRBV18; clone size: NA; CDR3 protein: CASSPGGISNQPQHF; CDR3 DNA: TGTGCCAGCTCACCAGGAGGAATTAGCAATCAGCCCCAGCATTTT
J gene: TRBJ2-3; D gene: NA; V gene: TRBV7-3; clone size: NA; CDR3 protein: CASSFSPIPTDTQYF; CDR3 DNA: TGTGCCAGCAGCTTCTCCCCGATTCCGACAGATACGCAGTATTTT
J gene: TRBJ2-3; D gene: NA; V gene: TRBV29-1; clone size: NA; CDR3 protein: CSVEDLGDQGTDTQYF; CDR3 DNA: TGCAGCGTTGAAGATCTAGGCGATCAGGGGACCGATACGCAGTATTTT
J gene: TRBJ2-5; D gene: NA; V gene: TRBV5-1; clone size: NA; CDR3 protein: CASSTYQETQYF; CDR3 DNA: TGCGCCAGCAGCACATACCAAGAGACCCAGTACTTC